The 24 T cell receptor beta chains listed next were all sequenced from one sample in a study of brain T cells in children with intractable seizures. Profiling relied on immunoSEQ multiplex PCR, and the TCRdb table lists in-frame clones only, not all of them. The sample consists of under 150,000 clones, 90% to 95% of them appearing once. Material: peripheral blood, obtained at surgery. These receptors all stem from a boy under two years old with hemimegalencephaly and intractable seizures.

The genes are TRBV3-1 (or the pseudogene TRBV3-2) and TRBJ2-2, with D perhaps matching TRBD2 (5 bases). Germline V gene data show CDR1 as LGHDT and CDR2 as YNNKEL (reference sequence). CDR3 size: 18 residues. V was shortened by 3 bases and J by 0 bases, with 17 bases between the two germline ends. The CDR3 loop is CASSQVRRGMANTGELFF. The CDR3 nucleotides read TGTGCCAGCAGCCAGGTCCGGCGAGGGATGGCGAACACCGGGGAGCTGTTTTTT.

V is TRBV28 and J is TRBJ2-4; D is uncertain. The CDR3 has 11 amino acids. From germline, CDR1 is MDHEN and CDR2 SYDVKM. The V and J ends lost 7 bases and 6 bases respectively, with 7 bases between them. DNA of the CDR3: TGTGCCAGCACCCAATCAAACATTCAGTACTTC. It is translated as CASTQSNIQYF.

The sample holds a few counts of this clone. In nucleotides, the CDR3 is TGTGCCAGCAGTTACGTCCGCACACCCACGGAGGACACCATATATTTT. Residues: CASSYVRTPTEDTIYF. This chain connects TRBV6-2 or TRBV6-3 to TRBJ1-3; D call uncertain. Per the germline V gene, CDR1 is MNHEY and CDR2 is SVGEGT. The V end was cut by 2 bases, the J end by 8 bases, with 19 bases between. The CDR3 loop spans 16 amino acids.

V is TRBV19 and J is TRBJ2-1; D is perhaps TRBD1 (5 bases). This CDR3 is built from 13 residues. CDR1 and CDR2 from the germline V gene are LNHDA and SQIVND (reference sequence). Between the trimmed V and J ends, which lost 6 bases and 8 bases, there was a span of 14 bases. The CDR3 DNA reads as TGTGCCAGTAGGGCAGGGTGGTTCGATGAGCAGTTCTTC. It yields the protein CASRAGWFDEQFF. The whole variable domain, filled in from reference TRBV19 and TRBJ2-1, reads DGGITQSPKYLFRKEGQNVTLSCEQNLNHDAMYWYRQDPGQGLRLIYYSQIVNDFQKGDIAEGYSVSREKKESFPLTVTSAQKNPTAFYLCASRAGWFDEQFFGPGTRLTVL.

The V and J genes are TRBV5-1 and TRBJ2-5; 10 bases match TRBD2. This CDR3 has 16 amino acids. V lost 7 bases and J lost 5; bases outside the gene matches: 14. The germline CDR1 and CDR2 sequences are SGHRS and YFSETQ. Here the CDR3 reads CASSGASGRIEETQYF. As DNA, the CDR3 is TGCGCCAGCTCGGGGGCTAGCGGGAGAATCGAGGAGACCCAGTACTTC.

This clone was seen a handful of times. V usage is TRBV5-5 and J usage is TRBJ2-7; TRBD1 is a possible D gene (5 bases). This CDR3 is 14 amino acids long. The germline V gene has CDR1 SGHKS and CDR2 YYEKEE (reference sequence). Trimming took 3 bases from V and 5 from J, leaving 15 bases between them. CDR3: CASSSRASYHEQYF. For the CDR3, the DNA is TGTGCCAGCAGCTCCAGGGCCTCCTATCACGAGCAGTACTTC.

This clone has just one count. The chain uses TRBV28 and TRBJ1-1, with D unresolved. V was shortened by 6 bases and J by 7 bases, with 9 bases between the two germline ends. CDR1 and CDR2 (germline): MDHEN, SYDVKM. The CDR3 is 11 amino acids. The CDR3 loop is CASRAAYEAFF. The CDR3 nucleotides read TGTGCCAGCAGGGCGGCCTATGAAGCTTTCTTT. Looking up the rest from reference TRBV28 and TRBJ1-1 gives the full variable domain: DVKVTQSSRYLVKRTGEKVFLECVQDMDHENMFWYRQDPGLGLRLIYFSYDVKMKEKGDIPEGYSVSREKKERFSLILESASTNQTSMYLCASRAAYEAFFGQGTRLTVV.

The chain couples TRBV11-2 to TRBJ1-2, with no clear D. Germline V lookup: CDR1 SGHAT, CDR2 FQNNGV. The CDR3 loop spans 13 amino acids. V dropped 1 base and J dropped 1 base, with 4 bases sitting between them. The CDR3 DNA reads as TGTGCCAGCAGCTTAGGACATAACTATGGCTACACCTTC. Amino acid sequence: CASSLGHNYGYTF.

The rearrangement links TRBV4-1 to TRBJ1-4; 10 bases are shared with TRBD1. Trimming took 5 bases from V and 8 from J; bases not matched to a gene: 8. CDR3 length: 15 residues. Germline V gives CDR1 MGHRA, CDR2 YSYEKL. The CDR3 reads CASSIGTGAREKLFF. The DNA for the CDR3 is TGCGCCAGCAGCATCGGGACAGGGGCTCGGGAAAAACTGTTTTTT.

The chain recombines TRBV5-1 with TRBJ2-5; D assignment may be TRBD1 or TRBD2 (5 bases each). Trimming stripped 5 bases from V and 4 bases from J, with 18 bases between. CDR3 length equals 15 residues. The germline V gene encodes CDR1 SGHRS and CDR2 YFSETQ. The CDR3: CASRPGLSERETQYF. The CDR3 DNA follows: TGCGCCAGCAGGCCGGGGCTCAGCGAGAGAGAGACCCAGTACTTC.

V is TRBV9 and J is TRBJ2-1, with no clear D. Deletions cut 0 bases from V and 10 bases from J, with 8 bases between. Germline V gene data show CDR1 as SGDLS and CDR2 as YYNGEE. The CDR3 length is 12 residues. The CDR3 sequence: CASSVGPLEQFF. CDR3 nucleotides: TGTGCCAGCAGCGTAGGGCCGCTGGAGCAGTTCTTC.

The V and J genes are TRBV9 and TRBJ1-4; D unresolved. With 5 bases removed from V and 0 bases from J, the gap between germline ends came to 8 bases. The CDR3 contains 14 residues. Germline V lookup: CDR1 SGDLS, CDR2 YYNGEE. CDR3 nucleotides: TGTGCCAGCAGTTTAGGATCAACTAATGAAAAACTGTTTTTT. Residues: CASSLGSTNEKLFF.

The chain links TRBV11-3 to TRBJ2-2, with D uncertain. Per the germline V gene, CDR1 is SGHNT and CDR2 is YENEEA. This CDR3 contains 13 residues. The V and J ends lost 2 bases and 6 bases respectively, with 7 bases between them. Here the CDR3 reads CASSLQWAGELFF. In DNA, the CDR3 is TGTGCCAGCAGCTTACAGTGGGCCGGGGAGCTGTTTTTT.

The chain carries TRBV28 and TRBJ2-4; 7 bases map to TRBD1. Trimming removed 4 bases from V and 0 bases from J; junction bases left unmatched: 15. The CDR3 runs 19 residues. CDR1 and CDR2 from the germline V gene are MDHEN and SYDVKM. The CDR3, as DNA: TGTGCCAGCAGTTCCCCGAGACAGGGCCCCCTATTAGCCAAAAACATTCAGTACTTC. Its translation is CASSSPRQGPLLAKNIQYF.

V is TRBV6-1 and J is TRBJ1-2; possibly TRBD1 for D (6 bases). From germline, CDR1 is MNHNS and CDR2 SASEGT. The CDR3 is 16 amino acids. Trimming pared 4 bases from V and 4 bases from J, leaving 19 bases between. DNA for the CDR3: TGTGCCAGCAGTGTAACCATAGGGGGTACTATCTATGGCTACACCTTC. This translates into CASSVTIGGTIYGYTF.

The gene calls are TRBV6-6 and TRBJ1-5; 8 bases are shared with TRBD1. The CDR3 loop spans 16 amino acids. After removal of 6 bases from V and 0 bases from J, the junction contained 7 bases not matched to a gene. CDR1 is MNHNY, CDR2 SVGAGI, per germline (reference sequence). CDR3 bases: TGTGCCAGCAGACACGGACAGGGCCTTAGCAATCAGCCCCAGCATTTT. Amino acids: CASRHGQGLSNQPQHF.

This rearrangement joins TRBV29-1 to TRBJ1-2; D is ambiguous. V was shortened by 2 bases and J by 8 bases, with 9 bases between the two germline ends. The germline V gene encodes CDR1 SQVTM and CDR2 ANQGSEA. CDR3 size: 11 residues. The CDR3 sequence is CSVERADGYTF. The CDR3 DNA follows: TGCAGCGTTGAAAGGGCTGACGGCTACACCTTC.

The chain uses TRBV12-3 or TRBV12-4 and TRBJ1-1, with a tentative D call TRBD1 (5 bases). V shed 4 bases and J shed 4 bases, with 7 bases lying between them. The CDR3 runs to 12 residues. CDR3 amino acids: CASSWGGTEAFF. The CDR3 region has the DNA TGTGCCAGCAGTTGGGGGGGCACTGAAGCTTTCTTT.

This clone was seen a single time. The chain links TRBV4-2 to TRBJ2-7, with a weak D call TRBD1 (5 bases). V dropped 0 bases and J dropped 2 bases, with 8 bases sitting between them. This CDR3 is built from 14 residues. In germline, CDR1 is LGHNA, CDR2 YNFKEQ. CDR3 sequence reads: CASSQDSRAYEQYF. The CDR3 DNA reads as TGTGCCAGCAGCCAAGATAGCAGGGCCTACGAGCAGTACTTC.

V is TRBV3-1 (or the pseudogene TRBV3-2) and J is TRBJ2-1, with D possibly matching TRBD2 (6 bases). Germline lookup yields CDR1 LGHDT and CDR2 YNNKEL (reference sequence). Trimming left V 4 bases short and J 6 bases short, with 13 bases between. The CDR3 length is 14 residues. The CDR3 loop reads CASSPRLVTNEQFF. The CDR3 coding sequence is TGTGCCAGCAGCCCCCGACTAGTTACCAATGAGCAGTTCTTC.

The chain combines TRBV6-5 with TRBJ2-7; 7 nucleotides line up with TRBD2. This CDR3 has 14 residues. Germline CDR1 reads MNHEY; CDR2 reads SVGAGI. J gave up 4 bases and V 8 bases, and 11 bases lay outside the gene matches. The CDR3 loop reads CASHGPRGLYEQYF. CDR3 nucleotide sequence: TGTGCCAGCCATGGCCCTAGGGGACTATACGAGCAGTACTTC.

On this clone: Additional DNA sequences in this sample encode the identical CDR3. This chain joins TRBV7-2 and TRBJ2-7; TRBD2 matches at 7 bases. V trimming: 0 bases; J trimming: 4 bases; junction bases outside the gene matches: 3. Germline-derived CDR1 and CDR2 are SGHTA and FQGNSA. This CDR3 is built from 14 residues. The CDR3 DNA reads as TGTGCCAGCAGCTTAGCGGGAGGGTTGTACGAGCAGTACTTC. Its protein is CASSLAGGLYEQYF.

CDR3 nucleotides: TGTGCCACCAGCAGAGGACTAGCGGGATCTTACAATGAGCAGTTCTTC. This translates into CATSRGLAGSYNEQFF. This sequence joins TRBV15 and TRBJ2-1; 11 bases are shared with TRBD2. Looked up from germline, CDR1 is LNHNV and CDR2 is YYDKDF (reference sequence). The CDR3 is made up of 16 amino acids. The junction had 3 bases not matched to a gene; V was cut back by 1 base and J by 4 bases. Using reference TRBV15 and TRBJ2-1 for the parts outside the CDR3, the full variable domain is DAMVIQNPRYQVTQFGKPVTLSCSQTLNHNVMYWYQQKSSQAPKLLFHYYDKDFNNEADTPDNFQSRRPNTSFCFLDIRSPGLGDTAMYLCATSRGLAGSYNEQFFGPGTRLTVL.

The chain uses TRBV12-3 or TRBV12-4 and TRBJ1-4; weak D call: TRBD1 (5 bases). Trimming cost V 5 bases and J 8 bases, with 9 bases left between them. The length of the CDR3 is 12 residues. The chain's CDR3 is CASSPGYEKLFF. In DNA, the CDR3 is TGTGCCAGCAGTCCAGGGTACGAAAAACTGTTTTTT.